Following are 6 T cell receptor beta chains from one sample sequenced in a study of long-term antiretroviral therapy in people with HIV. It was version v3.0 of the immunoSEQ assay that was run at survey level. Using immunoSEQ multiplex PCR, the repertoire was profiled, and TCRdb retains in-frame clones only, with some absent. The sample consists of tens of thousands of clones, around 75% of them appearing once. This specimen was unsorted PBMCs, taken 1.9 years after starting antiretroviral therapy. These receptors came from a man aged 18 to 29 with HIV.

J is TRBJ1-5 and V is TRBV19; weak D call: TRBD1 (6 bases). The CDR3 runs to 15 residues. V was clipped by 2 bases and J by 7 bases, with 15 bases between them. Germline loops: CDR1 LNHDA, CDR2 SQIVND (reference sequence). CDR3 nucleotide sequence: TGTGCCAGTAGTATAATGGTCGGGGGGCGGCAGCCCCAGCATTTT. This sequence encodes CASSIMVGGRQPQHF.

As DNA, the CDR3 is TGTGCCTGGGTCGGACAGGGCACAGATACGCAGTATTTT. It codes for CAWVGQGTDTQYF. V and J are TRBV30 and TRBJ2-3; the match to TRBD1 covers 7 bases. The ends lost 5 bases at V and 1 base at J; junction bases unmatched: 3. CDR3 size: 13 residues. Germline lookup yields CDR1 GTSNPN and CDR2 SVGIG (reference sequence).

The gene calls are TRBV7-2 and TRBJ2-3, with 8 bases lining up with TRBD2. The CDR3 spans 16 residues. Germline CDR1 is SGHTA and CDR2 is FQGNSA. V was pared by 5 bases and J by 2 bases, with 9 bases of the junction left unmatched. The CDR3 coding sequence is TGTGCCAGCAGCACCCGAGCGGGGGCCGACACAGATACGCAGTATTTT. This codes for CASSTRAGADTDTQYF.

The rearrangement joins TRBV2 to TRBJ2-7; TRBD2 aligns across 8 bases. The CDR3 is 14 amino acids. Trimming cost V 7 bases and J 2 bases; bases outside gene matches: 7. CDR1 SNHLY and CDR2 FYNNEI come from the germline V gene. CDR3 residues: CASTEPLAAYEQYF. CDR3 DNA: TGTGCCAGCACCGAGCCACTAGCGGCCTACGAGCAGTACTTC.

Of note for this clone: In the same sample, other DNA sequences code for this CDR3. The chain is built from TRBV18 and TRBJ1-2; D is possibly TRBD1 (6 bases). Germline V gives CDR1 KGHSH, CDR2 LQKENI. The ends were cut back, 2 bases at V and 4 bases at J, with 14 bases in the middle. This CDR3 contains 15 residues. CDR3 in amino acids: CASSPASGQSYGYTF. CDR3 sequence (DNA): TGTGCCAGCTCACCAGCTTCTGGACAGAGCTATGGCTACACCTTC.

The chain recombines TRBV4-1 with TRBJ2-2; TRBD2 matches 13 bases. Germline assignment: CDR1 MGHRA and CDR2 YSYEKL. Trimming cost V 4 bases and J 1 base; bases outside gene matches: 3. The length of the CDR3 is 17 residues. For the CDR3, the DNA is TGCGCCAGCAGCCCCTGGACTAGCGGGGGGAACACCGGGGAGCTGTTTTTT. The encoded protein is CASSPWTSGGNTGELFF.